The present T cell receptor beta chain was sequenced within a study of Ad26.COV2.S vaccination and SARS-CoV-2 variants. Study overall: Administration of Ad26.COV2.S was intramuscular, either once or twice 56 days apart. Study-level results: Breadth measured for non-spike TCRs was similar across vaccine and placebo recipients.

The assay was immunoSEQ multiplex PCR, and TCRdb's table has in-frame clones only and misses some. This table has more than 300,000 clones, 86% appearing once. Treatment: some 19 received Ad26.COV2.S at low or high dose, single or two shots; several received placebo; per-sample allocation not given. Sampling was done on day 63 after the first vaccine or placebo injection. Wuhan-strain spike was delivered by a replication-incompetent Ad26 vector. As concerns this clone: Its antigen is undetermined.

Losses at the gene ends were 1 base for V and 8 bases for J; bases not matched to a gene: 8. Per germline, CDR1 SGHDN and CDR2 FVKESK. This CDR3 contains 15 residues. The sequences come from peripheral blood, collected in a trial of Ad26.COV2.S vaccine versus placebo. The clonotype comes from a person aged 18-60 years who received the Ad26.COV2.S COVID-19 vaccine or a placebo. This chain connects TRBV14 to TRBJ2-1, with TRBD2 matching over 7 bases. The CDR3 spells CASSQAGGVKYEQFF. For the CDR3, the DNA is TGTGCCAGCAGCCAAGCTGGGGGGGTTAAGTATGAGCAGTTCTTC.